This T cell receptor (beta chain) was captured in a study of T cells in narcolepsy. Study background: Patients with NT1 or NT2 and healthy control donors were enrolled. General study results and limits: Same-patient CSF and blood CD4+ T cell clonotypes included HCRT-specific and TRIB2-specific autoreactive ones.

The CDR3 has 15 residues. Germline CDR1 MRHNA, CDR2 SNTAGT. Between the trimmed V and J ends, which lost 3 bases and 0 bases, there was a span of 6 bases. Remarks on this clone: Its matching antigen is unknown.

Produced via immunoSEQ multiplex PCR; TCRdb's table is partial and in-frame only. The sample contains about 27,000 clones, approximately 80% of which appear only once. The origin of this receptor is a human donor with narcolepsy. V and J are TRBV6-4 and TRBJ2-6; D remains ambiguous. The sequenced sample consisted of CD45RA- memory CD4+ T cells from PBMCs. In DNA, the CDR3 is TGTGCCAGCAGTGATGACACCTCTGGGGCCAACGTCCTGACTTTC. It specifies CASSDDTSGANVLTF.